The next 5 T cell receptor beta chains were all read from a single sample in a study of T cell responses to AZD1222 COVID-19 vaccine. Repertoires were generated with immunoSEQ multiplex PCR, while TCRdb's copy carries only in-frame clones and drops some. The sample carries about 90,000 clones, about 90% recorded once. This specimen was peripheral blood, taken on day 0 of MenACWY control vaccination. All receptors derive from an adult in good health.

V gene TRBV6-6 combines with J gene TRBJ1-5; tentatively, D is TRBD1 (6 bases). Germline CDR1 MNHNY, CDR2 SVGAGI (reference sequence). CDR3 length: 14 amino acids. The V end lost 5 bases, the J end lost 4 bases, and 12 bases lay between the germline ends. CDR3 in amino acids: CASSPRRGNQPQHF. Here the CDR3 DNA reads TGTGCCAGCAGTCCCCGCAGGGGTAATCAGCCCCAGCATTTT.

V is TRBV6-1 and J is TRBJ2-2; D is ambiguous. Germline CDR1 reads MNHNS; CDR2 reads SASEGT. With 2 bases removed from V and 0 bases from J, the gap between germline ends came to 4 bases. The CDR3 spans 14 residues. CDR3: CASSERSNTGELFF. The CDR3 bases are TGTGCCAGCAGTGAACGGTCGAACACCGGGGAGCTGTTTTTT.

V usage is TRBV2 and J usage is TRBJ1-3, with unresolved D. The CDR3 contains 15 residues. Germline CDR1 and CDR2: SNHLY and FYNNEI. V was pared by 6 bases and J by 0 bases, with 12 bases between. This chain's CDR3 is CASSGTRSSGNTIYF. The CDR3 nucleotides are TGTGCCAGCAGCGGCACCCGATCCTCTGGAAACACCATATATTTT.

The chain has TRBV19 and TRBJ1-2; 8 positions match TRBD1. V shed 5 bases, J shed 4 bases, and the junction held 12 bases outside the gene matches. Germline V gives CDR1 LNHDA, CDR2 SQIVND (reference sequence). This CDR3 has 16 amino acids. CDR3 sequence reads: CASSAPRQGQTYGYTF. For the CDR3, the DNA is TGTGCCAGTAGTGCACCACGACAGGGGCAGACCTATGGCTACACCTTC.

This clone has just one count. This chain links TRBV3-1 (or the pseudogene TRBV3-2) with TRBJ2-1; no firm D call. The length of the CDR3 is 14 residues. Between the trimmed V and J ends, which lost 0 bases and 7 bases, there was a span of 10 bases. Germline V lookup: CDR1 LGHDT, CDR2 YNNKEL (reference sequence). CDR3 region: CASSQDYSRNEQFF. The CDR3 DNA follows: TGTGCCAGCAGCCAAGATTATTCCAGGAATGAGCAGTTCTTC.